The 13 T cell receptor beta chains listed next were all sequenced from one sample in a study of graft-versus-host responses after intestinal transplantation. Sequencing used immunoSEQ multiplex PCR; TCRdb keeps in-frame clones, though not all of them. This table has 40,000 or so clones, about four fifths appearing once. The source material was PBMCs, sampled 1,000 to 1,200 days after transplant. These receptors all stem from a human patient who received an intestinal transplant, so some T cells may come from the graft donor.

The chain joins TRBV12-5 to TRBJ1-1; TRBD1 matches at 10 bases. CDR3 length: 18 residues. V gave up 7 bases and J gave up 0 bases; unmatched junction bases: 14. Germline V gene sequence: CDR1 LGHNT, CDR2 FRNRAP. DNA of the CDR3: TGTGCTAGTGTTATGTACCGGGACAGGGGCCGCATGAACACTGAAGCTTTCTTT. It encodes CASVMYRDRGRMNTEAFF.

The V call is TRBV18, the J call TRBJ2-5; D gene uncertain. Trimming removed 0 bases at V and 2 bases at J, with 7 bases between. The CDR3 covers 14 residues. CDR1 is KGHSH and CDR2 is LQKENI in the germline V gene. CDR3 DNA: TGTGCCAGCTCACCACCGCTCTTACAAGAGACCCAGTACTTC. Translating it yields CASSPPLLQETQYF.

CDR3 protein: CASSDSNGGNEQFF. The CDR3, as DNA: TGTGCCAGCAGTGACTCGAATGGGGGGAATGAGCAGTTCTTC. The chain uses TRBV6-4 and TRBJ2-1, with D perhaps TRBD2 (6 bases). Germline loops: CDR1 MRHNA, CDR2 SNTAGT. V gave up 0 bases and J gave up 7 bases, with 10 bases separating them. This CDR3 region has 14 residues.

The chain couples TRBV10-2 to TRBJ1-5, with D possibly being TRBD1 (6 bases). CDR1 is WSHSY, CDR2 SAAADI, per germline. The V and J ends lost 2 bases and 0 bases respectively, with 20 bases between them. The CDR3 length is 19 residues. CDR3 region: CASSEATPDRVYSNQPQHF. DNA of the CDR3: TGCGCCAGCAGTGAGGCCACTCCGGACAGAGTTTATAGCAATCAGCCCCAGCATTTT.

The genes are TRBV14 and TRBJ1-1, with D tentatively TRBD1 (6 bases). This CDR3 region has 14 residues. The germline V gene has CDR1 SGHDN and CDR2 FVKESK. The V end lost 4 bases, the J end lost 2 bases, and 11 bases lay between the germline ends. For the CDR3, the DNA is TGTGCCAGCAGCCGCAGACAGGTCAACACTGAAGCTTTCTTT. Its protein product is CASSRRQVNTEAFF. Complete variable domain (other parts from reference TRBV14 and TRBJ1-1): EAGVTQFPSHSVIEKGQTVTLRCDPISGHDNLYWYRRVMGKEIKFLLHFVKESKQDESGMPNNRFLAERTGGTYSTLKVQPAELEDSGVYFCASSRRQVNTEAFFGQGTRLTVV.

The chain joins TRBV27 to TRBJ2-2; perhaps TRBD1 as D (6 bases). CDR1 is MNHEY and CDR2 is SMNVEV in the germline V gene (reference sequence). The CDR3 is 13 amino acids. Trimming took off 9 bases at V and 1 base at J, with 9 bases between the two ends. The CDR3 coding sequence is TGTGCCAGTTCAGGGGTGAACACCGGGGAGCTGTTTTTT. This codes for CASSGVNTGELFF.

This clone was seen once. The rearrangement uses TRBV5-1 and TRBJ2-6; D remains unclear. The CDR3 extends over 14 amino acids. The V and J ends lost 5 bases and 0 bases respectively, with 6 bases between them. The germline CDR1 and CDR2 sequences are SGHRS and YFSETQ. CDR3 coding DNA: TGCGCCAGCAGTGTAAGCTCTGGGGCCAACGTCCTGACTTTC. Amino acid sequence: CASSVSSGANVLTF.

V is TRBV9 and J is TRBJ2-5; D gene unclear. The CDR3 has 14 amino acids. Deletions cut 0 bases from V and 3 bases from J, with 9 bases between. Germline loops: CDR1 SGDLS, CDR2 YYNGEE. The CDR3 DNA is TGTGCCAGCAGCGTAGCGGTGACGGAAGAGACCCAGTACTTC. This gives the protein CASSVAVTEETQYF.

The chain links TRBV7-3 to TRBJ1-6; 9 bases fit TRBD1. Trimming at V came to 5 bases and at J to 7 bases, leaving 6 bases not matched to a gene. There are 15 residues in the CDR3. Germline CDR1 and CDR2: SGHTA and FQGTGA. The CDR3 DNA follows: TGTGCCAGCAGCCTTACCGGGACAGGGAATTCACCCCTCCACTTT. Translation gives CASSLTGTGNSPLHF.

This clone was seen only once. A read error may produce the germline difference seen at one junction end. The chain has TRBV5-1 and TRBJ1-4, with D unclear. Germline CDR1 reads SGHRS; CDR2 reads YFSETQ. CDR3 length equals 13 residues. The DNA for the CDR3 is TGCGCCAGCAGCCCTGGGCCGAATGAAGAACTGTTTTTT. It codes for CASSPGPNEELFF.

The rearrangement links TRBV2 to TRBJ2-2, with D uncertain. This CDR3 has 15 amino acids. Germline CDR1 reads SNHLY; CDR2 reads FYNNEI. The V end was cut by 4 bases, the J end by 2 bases, with 11 bases between. CDR3 sequence (DNA): TGTGCCAGCAGTGCACCGGGCCTCAACACCGGGGAGCTGTTTTTT. As protein: CASSAPGLNTGELFF.

The V gene is TRBV29-1, the J gene TRBJ2-1; D might be TRBD2 (5 bases). CDR3 length: 13 amino acids. V was clipped by 0 bases and J by 6 bases, with 9 bases between them. Germline values: CDR1 SQVTM, CDR2 ANQGSEA. The CDR3 DNA follows: TGCAGCGTTGAAGATGGCCGGGGCAATGAGCAGTTCTTC. Its protein is CSVEDGRGNEQFF.

The V gene is TRBV2, the J gene TRBJ2-5; D not resolved. V lost 4 bases, J lost 2 bases, and 8 bases lay in between. The V gene's germline CDR1 is SNHLY and CDR2 FYNNEI. This CDR3 has 13 amino acids. CDR3 protein: CASSGIGQETQYF. The CDR3 DNA sequence: TGTGCCAGCAGTGGTATAGGGCAAGAGACCCAGTACTTC.